Listed below are T cell receptor beta chains from one sample, sequenced in a study of blood T cell repertoires in COVID-19. The table came from immunoSEQ multiplex PCR; TCRdb's copy has only in-frame clones and leaves some out. The repertoire holds approximately 180,000 clones, with 78% as singletons. The specimen sequenced was PBMCs or T cells enriched from blood (not recorded which). The receptors were gathered from a woman between 45 and 60 years old who had recovered from COVID-19. CDR3s include the opening cysteine and the closing phenylalanine or tryptophan. Fields, in order: J gene, V gene, D gene, clone size, CDR3 protein, CDR3 DNA. The D gene is left open where the match is weak. Clone sizes are given selectively: once, few, many, or a class where the clone is expanded.

j_call: TRBJ1-5; v_call: TRBV28; d_call: -; clone_size: -; cdr3_aa: CASSQANQPQHF; cdr3_nt: TGTGCCAGCAGTCAGGCCAATCAGCCCCAGCATTTT
j_call: TRBJ1-2; v_call: TRBV28; d_call: TRBD1; clone_size: -; cdr3_aa: CASSLIGTGGVNGYTF; cdr3_nt: TGTGCCAGCAGTTTAATTGGGACAGGGGGCGTAAATGGCTACACCTTC
j_call: TRBJ1-5; v_call: TRBV6-6; d_call: TRBD1; clone_size: -; cdr3_aa: CASRTGDQPQHF; cdr3_nt: TGTGCCAGCCGGACAGGAGATCAGCCCCAGCATTTT
j_call: TRBJ2-1; v_call: TRBV27; d_call: TRBD2; clone_size: -; cdr3_aa: CASAGGDNEQFF; cdr3_nt: TGTGCCAGCGCCGGGGGGGACAATGAGCAGTTCTTC
j_call: TRBJ2-3; v_call: TRBV5-1; d_call: TRBD2; clone_size: -; cdr3_aa: CASRLAGAHTDTQYF; cdr3_nt: TGCGCCAGCCGACTAGCGGGAGCGCACACAGATACGCAGTATTTT
j_call: TRBJ1-5; v_call: TRBV28; d_call: -; clone_size: -; cdr3_aa: CASSHFSNQPQHF; cdr3_nt: TGTGCCAGCAGTCATTTTAGCAATCAGCCCCAGCATTTT
j_call: TRBJ2-1; v_call: TRBV6-4; d_call: TRBD1; clone_size: -; cdr3_aa: CASSRQGGDNEQFF; cdr3_nt: TGTGCCAGCAGTCGACAGGGGGGGGACAATGAGCAGTTCTTC
j_call: TRBJ1-3; v_call: TRBV9; d_call: TRBD1; clone_size: -; cdr3_aa: CASSVGGMGQGSGNTIYF; cdr3_nt: TGTGCCAGCAGCGTAGGTGGAATGGGACAGGGCTCTGGAAACACCATATATTTT
j_call: TRBJ1-4; v_call: TRBV2; d_call: -; clone_size: many; cdr3_aa: CASRDNDEKLFF; cdr3_nt: TGTGCCAGCCGGGACAATGATGAAAAACTGTTTTTT
j_call: TRBJ2-2; v_call: TRBV15; d_call: TRBD1; clone_size: -; cdr3_aa: CATSRRTGRGTGELFF; cdr3_nt: TGTGCCACCAGCAGGCGGACAGGTCGAGGCACCGGGGAGCTGTTTTTT
j_call: TRBJ2-1; v_call: TRBV9; d_call: TRBD2; clone_size: -; cdr3_aa: CASGSGGNEQFF; cdr3_nt: TGTGCCAGCGGCTCGGGGGGCAATGAGCAGTTCTTC
j_call: TRBJ2-7; v_call: TRBV7-9; d_call: TRBD1; clone_size: few; cdr3_aa: CASSWDSYEQYF; cdr3_nt: TGTGCCAGCAGCTGGGACAGCTACGAGCAGTACTTC
j_call: TRBJ2-1; v_call: TRBV15; d_call: -; clone_size: -; cdr3_aa: CATSDPPQSGYNEQFF; cdr3_nt: TGTGCCACCAGCGACCCCCCCCAAAGCGGTTACAATGAGCAGTTCTTC
j_call: TRBJ2-5; v_call: TRBV9; d_call: TRBD1; clone_size: -; cdr3_aa: CASSVAGTGGETQYF; cdr3_nt: TGTGCCAGCAGCGTAGCTGGGACAGGCGGAGAGACCCAGTACTTC
j_call: TRBJ2-1; v_call: TRBV5-1; d_call: TRBD2; clone_size: -; cdr3_aa: CASGLAGYNEQFF; cdr3_nt: TGCGCCAGCGGACTAGCGGGATACAATGAGCAGTTCTTC
j_call: TRBJ2-1; v_call: TRBV6-5; d_call: TRBD2; clone_size: -; cdr3_aa: CASSRLAELYNEQFF; cdr3_nt: TGTGCCAGCAGTAGACTAGCGGAACTCTACAATGAGCAGTTCTTC
j_call: TRBJ1-1; v_call: TRBV5-1; d_call: TRBD1; clone_size: -; cdr3_aa: CASSPMGTGDTEAFF; cdr3_nt: TGCGCCAGCAGCCCCATGGGGACAGGGGACACTGAAGCTTTCTTT
j_call: TRBJ1-5; v_call: TRBV15; d_call: -; clone_size: -; cdr3_aa: CATSRDPGSNQPQHF; cdr3_nt: TGTGCCACCAGCAGAGATCCAGGTAGCAATCAGCCCCAGCATTTT
j_call: TRBJ1-2; v_call: TRBV7-3; d_call: TRBD1; clone_size: -; cdr3_aa: CASSYHYNPGQSNYGYTF; cdr3_nt: TGTGCCAGCAGCTACCATTATAATCCGGGACAGTCTAACTATGGCTACACCTTC
j_call: TRBJ1-2; v_call: TRBV5-1; d_call: TRBD1; clone_size: -; cdr3_aa: CASRQGTYGYTF; cdr3_nt: TGCGCCAGCCGACAGGGGACTTATGGCTACACCTTC
j_call: TRBJ1-3; v_call: TRBV19; d_call: -; clone_size: -; cdr3_aa: CASSLVGRGNTIYF; cdr3_nt: TGTGCCAGTAGTCTCGTGGGCCGAGGGAACACCATATATTTT
j_call: TRBJ1-1; v_call: TRBV2; d_call: TRBD1; clone_size: -; cdr3_aa: CASGQGYTEAFF; cdr3_nt: TGTGCCAGCGGACAGGGGTACACTGAAGCTTTCTTT
j_call: TRBJ2-1; v_call: TRBV18; d_call: TRBD2; clone_size: -; cdr3_aa: CASSPPAGGAYNEQFF; cdr3_nt: TGTGCCAGCTCTCCCCCGGCGGGAGGGGCCTACAATGAGCAGTTCTTC
j_call: TRBJ2-3; v_call: TRBV5-1; d_call: -; clone_size: once; cdr3_aa: CASSRRADLDTDTQYF; cdr3_nt: TGCGCCAGCAGCAGGAGAGCGGACCTCGACACAGATACGCAGTATTTT
j_call: TRBJ1-4; v_call: TRBV6-6; d_call: TRBD1; clone_size: once; cdr3_aa: CASSQPLTGGNEKLFF; cdr3_nt: TGTGCCAGCAGCCAACCGTTGACAGGGGGTAATGAAAAACTGTTTTTT
j_call: TRBJ1-2; v_call: TRBV24-1; d_call: TRBD1; clone_size: -; cdr3_aa: CATSDWGTGGYGYTF; cdr3_nt: TGTGCCACCAGTGATTGGGGGACAGGGGGCTATGGCTACACCTTC
j_call: TRBJ1-1; v_call: TRBV27; d_call: TRBD1; clone_size: -; cdr3_aa: CASRQTGAAFF; cdr3_nt: TGTGCCAGCAGGCAGACAGGGGCGGCTTTCTTT
j_call: TRBJ2-5; v_call: TRBV27; d_call: TRBD1; clone_size: -; cdr3_aa: CASSAGTGVQETQYF; cdr3_nt: TGTGCCAGCAGTGCCGGGACAGGGGTACAAGAGACCCAGTACTTC
j_call: TRBJ2-1; v_call: TRBV3-1/TRBV3-2; d_call: TRBD2; clone_size: once; cdr3_aa: CASSQTSGSYNEQFF; cdr3_nt: TGTGCCAGCAGCCAGACTAGCGGGAGCTACAATGAGCAGTTCTTC
j_call: TRBJ1-2; v_call: TRBV9; d_call: TRBD1; clone_size: -; cdr3_aa: CASSASGTDGYTF; cdr3_nt: TGTGCCAGCAGCGCCTCCGGGACAGATGGCTACACCTTC
j_call: TRBJ1-4; v_call: TRBV6-5; d_call: -; clone_size: few; cdr3_aa: CASMGGIYNEKLFF; cdr3_nt: TGTGCCAGCATGGGCGGGATTTACAATGAAAAACTGTTTTTT